The clone carrying this T cell receptor (beta chain) was observed many times. Its antigen is unknown. This entry comes from a study of molecular identifiers for immune sequencing clone quantification. Sorted naive CD8 T cells, 20,000 to 1,000,000, were sequenced from 10%, 30% or 50% RNA. One entry per CDR3 protein, called by TCRdb with MiXCR from the PCR reads. The sample holds 250,000 to 400,000 distinct CDR3 sequences, over 20% seen once. V was clipped by 2 bases and J by 0 bases, with 10 bases between them. CDR3 length: 15 amino acids. Per the germline V gene, CDR1 is MNHEY and CDR2 is SVGEGT. Regarding the study as a whole: In naive cells, under 1% of molecules belonged to clones above 20 RNA copies, against over 99% in effector cells. Jurkat TCR RNA from one cell was spiked into about a million naive cells, and it was reportedly detectable there.

Input material: naive CD8+ T cells from blood, with Jurkat cell RNA spiked in. Subset here: FACS-sorted CD8+CD4-CCR7+CD45RA+ naive T cells. The genes are TRBV6-2 or TRBV6-3 and TRBJ1-1, with a weak D call TRBD1 (6 bases). The clonotype comes from a human donor in good health. Some libraries in this study had Jurkat cell RNA spiked in. DNA for the CDR3: TGTGCCAGCAGTTACGCTGACAGGCTGAACACTGAAGCTTTCTTT. Its translation is CASSYADRLNTEAFF.